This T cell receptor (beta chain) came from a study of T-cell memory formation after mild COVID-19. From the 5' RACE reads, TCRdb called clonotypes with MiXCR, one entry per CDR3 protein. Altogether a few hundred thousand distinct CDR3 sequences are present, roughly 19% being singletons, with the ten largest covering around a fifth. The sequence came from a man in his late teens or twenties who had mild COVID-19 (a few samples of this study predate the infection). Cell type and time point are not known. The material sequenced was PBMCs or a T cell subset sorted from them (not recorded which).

CDR3 in amino acids: CASGGGQGTGNTIYF. The CDR3 DNA sequence: TGTGCCAGTGGAGGCGGGCAGGGCACTGGAAACACCATATATTTT. The chain employs TRBV6-5 and TRBJ1-3; D perhaps matches TRBD1 (5 bases). The germline V gene has CDR1 MNHEY and CDR2 SVGAGI. V was pared by 9 bases and J by 2 bases, with 17 bases between. The CDR3 contains 15 residues.